A single sample gave rise to the 27 T cell receptor beta chains below, sequenced in a study of blood T cell repertoires in COVID-19. Method: immunoSEQ multiplex PCR; TCRdb's copy keeps in-frame clones and lacks some. The sample holds under 300,000 clones, 88% seen once. What was sequenced was PBMCs or T cells enriched from blood (not recorded which). These receptors were taken from a woman in her sixties in a cohort exposed to, infected with or recovered from COVID-19 (not recorded which).

This sequence joins TRBV19 and TRBJ2-1, with TRBD2 matching over 11 bases. Germline lookup yields CDR1 LNHDA and CDR2 SQIVND (reference sequence). CDR3 size: 16 residues. V dropped 4 bases and J dropped 10; count of bases not matched to a gene: 12. The CDR3 loop is CASSNPGTSGPGEQFF. The CDR3 DNA reads as TGTGCCAGTAGTAATCCCGGGACTAGCGGTCCTGGGGAGCAGTTCTTC.

The chain has TRBV5-4 and TRBJ2-7; D perhaps matches TRBD2 (6 bases). Trimming stripped 1 base from V and 6 bases from J, with 14 bases between. Germline CDR1 and CDR2: SGHNT and YYREEE (reference sequence). This CDR3 is 14 amino acids long. The DNA for the CDR3 is TGTGCCAGCAGCTTGTACGAGGGGAGGCTCGAGCAGTACTTC. This codes for CASSLYEGRLEQYF.

The gene calls are TRBV6-2 or TRBV6-3 and TRBJ2-7; TRBD2 aligns across 10 bases. CDR1 MNHEY and CDR2 SVGEGT come from the germline V gene. The CDR3 runs 16 residues. V lost 6 bases, J lost 5 bases, and 13 bases stayed unmatched. CDR3 nucleotide sequence: TGTGCCAGCAGCTCGATAAAGCGGGAGGGCACCGACGAGCAGTACTTC. This gives the protein CASSSIKREGTDEQYF.

This chain joins TRBV25-1 and TRBJ1-1; possible D gene TRBD1, 6 bases. Germline CDR1 and CDR2: MGHDK and SYGVNS. This CDR3 region has 14 residues. Trimming shortened V by 5 bases and J by 4 bases, and 14 bases separated the two germline ends. The CDR3 DNA follows: TGTGCCAGCAGTAAAACAGGGAGCCCCACTGAAGCTTTCTTT. Translating it yields CASSKTGSPTEAFF.

V gene TRBV7-6 combines with J gene TRBJ1-5; D is possibly TRBD1 (5 bases). V was pared by 2 bases and J by 5 bases, with 13 bases between. This CDR3 spans 15 amino acids. In germline, CDR1 is SGHVS, CDR2 FNYEAQ. The CDR3 reads CASSLRGEGHQPQHF. CDR3 nucleotides: TGTGCCAGCAGCTTACGGGGGGAAGGGCATCAGCCCCAGCATTTT.

The chain joins TRBV27 to TRBJ1-1, with 7 positions matching TRBD1. V gave up 7 bases and J gave up 5 bases; unmatched junction bases: 4. The CDR3 loop spans 12 amino acids. Germline V CDR1 and CDR2: MNHEY, SMNVEV (reference sequence). CDR3: CASKQGRTEAFF. The CDR3 bases are TGTGCCAGCAAACAGGGGAGGACTGAAGCTTTCTTT.

The DNA of the CDR3 is TGTGCCAGCAGTCCCGGGACAGGAGCTAACTATGGCTACACCTTC. Encoded protein: CASSPGTGANYGYTF. V gene TRBV2 combines with J gene TRBJ1-2, with 8 bases identical to TRBD1. The CDR3 consists of 15 residues. Germline V gene sequence: CDR1 SNHLY, CDR2 FYNNEI. With V trimmed by 5 bases and J by 0 bases, 5 bases remained unmatched.

The chain combines TRBV9 with TRBJ2-2; TRBD2 aligns across 13 bases. J was trimmed by 1 base and V by 10 bases; bases with no gene match: 13. The germline CDR1 and CDR2 sequences are SGDLS and YYNGEE. This CDR3 has 18 residues. This CDR3 reads CASKSGLAGMGNTGELFF. The CDR3 region has the DNA TGTGCCTCCAAGTCGGGACTAGCGGGAATGGGGAACACCGGGGAGCTGTTTTTT.

This clone was seen a handful of times. The CDR3 region is CATKQGATNEKLFF. As DNA, the CDR3 is TGTGCCACGAAACAGGGAGCAACTAATGAAAAACTGTTTTTT. V gene TRBV19 combines with J gene TRBJ1-4, with D tentatively TRBD1 (6 bases). The germline gives CDR1 LNHDA, CDR2 SQIVND (reference sequence). The CDR3 runs to 14 residues. Trimming left V 10 bases short and J 0 bases short, with 12 bases between.

The genes are TRBV25-1 and TRBJ2-3; D might be TRBD2 (6 bases). The V end was cut by 0 bases, the J end by 2 bases, with 9 bases between. CDR1 is MGHDK, CDR2 SYGVNS, per germline. The length of the CDR3 is 15 residues. CDR3 nucleotide sequence: TGTGCCAGCAGTGAATACCGGGGACTCACAGATACGCAGTATTTT. Its protein product is CASSEYRGLTDTQYF.

Details on this clone: Other nucleotide sequences from this sample produce the same CDR3. The chain links TRBV19 to TRBJ2-7; 10 positions agree with TRBD2. The CDR3 spans 15 residues. J lost 2 bases, V lost 3 bases, and 4 bases had no gene match. Germline CDR1 is LNHDA and CDR2 is SQIVND (reference sequence). The CDR3 DNA reads as TGTGCCAGTAGTATTGGTCTAGCGGGAGCCTACGAGCAGTACTTC. Encoded protein: CASSIGLAGAYEQYF.

The rearrangement uses TRBV28 and TRBJ2-7; TRBD1 matches at 8 bases. Germline assignment: CDR1 MDHEN and CDR2 SYDVKM. The CDR3 has 13 residues. With V trimmed by 6 bases and J by 5 bases, 6 bases remained unmatched. The CDR3 reads CASRPDRVDEQYF. The CDR3 DNA sequence: TGTGCCAGCAGACCGGACAGGGTCGACGAGCAGTACTTC.

V gene TRBV28 combines with J gene TRBJ1-1, with 11 bases that match TRBD1. Germline CDR1 is MDHEN and CDR2 is SYDVKM. J was trimmed by 5 bases and V by 5 bases; bases with no gene match: 4. The length of the CDR3 is 14 residues. CDR3 sequence reads: CASSRTGGRTEAFF. CDR3 DNA sequence: TGTGCCAGCAGTAGGACAGGGGGCAGGACTGAAGCTTTCTTT.

The gene calls are TRBV28 and TRBJ2-3; 12 nucleotides match TRBD2. Germline V CDR1 and CDR2: MDHEN, SYDVKM. V lost 5 bases and J lost 1; bases outside the gene matches: 1. The CDR3 runs to 15 residues. CDR3 coding DNA: TGTGCCAGCAGTCTAGCGGGAGGGGGCACAGATACGCAGTATTTT. It is translated as CASSLAGGGTDTQYF. The variable domain in full, completed from reference TRBV28 and TRBJ2-3, reads DVKVTQSSRYLVKRTGEKVFLECVQDMDHENMFWYRQDPGLGLRLIYFSYDVKMKEKGDIPEGYSVSREKKERFSLILESASTNQTSMYLCASSLAGGGTDTQYFGPGTRLTVL.

The gene calls are TRBV9 and TRBJ2-3; 8 bases are a match to TRBD2. V lost 4 bases and J lost 1; bases outside the gene matches: 5. CDR1 and CDR2 from the germline V gene are SGDLS and YYNGEE. This CDR3 region has 15 residues. The CDR3 protein is CASSQRETGTDTQYF. CDR3 in DNA: TGTGCCAGCAGCCAGCGGGAGACTGGCACAGATACGCAGTATTTT.

V is TRBV24-1 and J is TRBJ2-7; 13 nucleotides align to TRBD2. With 4 bases clipped from V and 3 bases from J, the junction kept 5 bases outside the gene matches. Germline V lookup: CDR1 KGHDR, CDR2 SFDVKD. The CDR3 extends over 16 amino acids. The CDR3 is CATSDRLAGGLYEQYF. The CDR3, as DNA: TGTGCCACCAGTGACAGACTAGCGGGAGGCCTCTACGAGCAGTACTTC.

The chain is built from TRBV7-9 and TRBJ2-1; 8 bases are a match to TRBD1. V dropped 4 bases and J dropped 2; count of bases not matched to a gene: 7. Germline lookup yields CDR1 SEHNR and CDR2 FQNEAQ (reference sequence). The CDR3 is 16 residues long. As DNA, the CDR3 is TGTGCCAGCAGCTCCCCCGGGACAGGTACCTACAATGAGCAGTTCTTC. Translated: CASSSPGTGTYNEQFF.

The rearrangement joins TRBV6-5 to TRBJ1-4; TRBD1 might be the D (6 bases). From germline, CDR1 is MNHEY and CDR2 SVGAGI. The CDR3 length is 14 residues. The germline V and J ends were trimmed by 5 bases and 8 bases, with 15 bases remaining between them. The CDR3 spells CASSRNRVQEKLFF. As DNA, the CDR3 is TGTGCCAGCAGTCGCAACAGGGTTCAAGAAAAACTGTTTTTT.

The chain has TRBV7-2 and TRBJ1-3; 9 positions agree with TRBD1. The CDR3 extends over 14 amino acids. With V trimmed by 11 bases and J by 0 bases, 5 bases remained unmatched. Germline lookup yields CDR1 SGHTA and CDR2 FQGNSA. DNA of the CDR3: TGTGCCGGGGGACAGGGCTTCTCTGGAAACACCATATATTTT. Translation: CAGGQGFSGNTIYF.

The genes are TRBV5-1 and TRBJ2-7, with 7 bases matching TRBD1. CDR3 length: 13 residues. Germline V gives CDR1 SGHRS, CDR2 YFSETQ. Trimming took 0 bases from V and 7 from J; bases not matched to a gene: 4. The CDR3 DNA reads TGCGCCAGCAGCTTGGCAGGGGGACGGGAGCAGTACTTC. It codes for CASSLAGGREQYF.

This chain joins TRBV9 and TRBJ2-2, with TRBD2 matching 7 bases. This CDR3 is built from 15 residues. Germline assignment: CDR1 SGDLS and CDR2 YYNGEE. The V segment lost 4 bases and the J segment 1 base; nucleotides outside the gene matches: 4. The chain's CDR3 is CASSSVAGNTGELFF. The CDR3 nucleotides read TGTGCCAGCAGCTCAGTAGCGGGGAACACCGGGGAGCTGTTTTTT. Full variable domain (rest looked up from reference TRBV9 and TRBJ2-2): DSGVTQTPKHLITATGQRVTLRCSPRSGDLSVYWYQQSLDQGLQFLIQYYNGEERAKGNILERFSAQQFPDLHSELNLSSLELGDSALYFCASSSVAGNTGELFFGEGSRLTVL.

J is TRBJ2-1 and V is TRBV5-1, with D maybe TRBD2 (5 bases). Germline loops: CDR1 SGHRS, CDR2 YFSETQ. Trimming removed 4 bases from V and 9 bases from J, with 17 bases in between. The CDR3 runs 14 residues. CDR3: CASSAAGVVGEQFF. For the CDR3, the DNA is TGCGCCAGCAGCGCGGCCGGGGTTGTTGGTGAGCAGTTCTTC.

V gene TRBV27 combines with J gene TRBJ2-1, with D tentatively TRBD1 (6 bases). Per germline, CDR1 MNHEY and CDR2 SMNVEV (reference sequence). V was clipped by 4 bases and J by 4 bases, with 11 bases between them. There are 14 residues in the CDR3. The chain's CDR3 is CASSSGTPYNEQFF. The CDR3 DNA sequence: TGTGCCAGCAGTTCCGGGACACCTTACAATGAGCAGTTCTTC.

This clone was detected only a few times. The J gene is TRBJ1-4, the V gene TRBV5-1, with 9 bases aligning to TRBD1. The CDR3 runs 15 residues. CDR1 SGHRS and CDR2 YFSETQ come from the germline V gene. V was clipped by 4 bases and J by 5 bases; unmatched bases: 6. The CDR3 DNA reads TGCGCCAGCAGCCCTAGGACAGGGGAGAATGAAAAACTGTTTTTT. It translates to CASSPRTGENEKLFF.

This sequence joins TRBV29-1 and TRBJ1-3; D is possibly TRBD1 (5 bases). V was clipped by 6 bases and J by 3 bases, with 15 bases between them. CDR3 length: 14 residues. Germline V gene sequence: CDR1 SQVTM, CDR2 ANQGSEA. The CDR3 sequence: CSVEGLLSGNTIYF. The CDR3 DNA follows: TGCAGCGTGGAGGGACTGCTAAGTGGAAACACCATATATTTT.

The chain carries TRBV28 and TRBJ2-7, with TRBD1 as a possible D gene (5 bases). V lost 1 base to trimming and J lost 7 bases, with 8 bases between them. The length of the CDR3 is 12 residues. Germline V CDR1 and CDR2: MDHEN, SYDVKM. CDR3 DNA: TGTGCCAGCAGTTTATCAAGGGGTGAGCAGTACTTC. Translated, it gives CASSLSRGEQYF.

V usage is TRBV3-1 (or the pseudogene TRBV3-2) and J usage is TRBJ1-2, with a tentative D call TRBD1 (5 bases). This CDR3 is built from 15 residues. CDR1 and CDR2 (germline): LGHDT, YNNKEL (reference sequence). The V end lost 4 bases, the J end lost 4 bases, and 16 bases lay between the germline ends. The CDR3 spells CASSLQLRGTYGYTF. In nucleotides, the CDR3 is TGTGCCAGCAGCCTACAACTTCGGGGGACCTATGGCTACACCTTC.